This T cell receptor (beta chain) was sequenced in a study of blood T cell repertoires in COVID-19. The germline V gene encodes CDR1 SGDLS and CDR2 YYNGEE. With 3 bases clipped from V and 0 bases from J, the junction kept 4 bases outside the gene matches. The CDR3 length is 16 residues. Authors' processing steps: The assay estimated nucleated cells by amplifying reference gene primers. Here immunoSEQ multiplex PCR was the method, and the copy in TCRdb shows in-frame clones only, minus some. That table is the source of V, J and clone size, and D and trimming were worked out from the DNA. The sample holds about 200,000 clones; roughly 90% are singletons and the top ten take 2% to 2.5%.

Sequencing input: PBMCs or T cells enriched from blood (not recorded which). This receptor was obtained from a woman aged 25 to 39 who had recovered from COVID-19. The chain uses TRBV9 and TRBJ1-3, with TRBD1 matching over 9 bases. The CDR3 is CASSALGQGSGNTIYF. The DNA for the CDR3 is TGTGCCAGCAGCGCTCTGGGACAGGGCTCTGGAAACACCATATATTTT.